The following is a T cell receptor beta chain sequence with its context. CDR1 and CDR2 from the germline V gene are MNHEY and SVGAGI. V was cut by 6 bases and J by 5 bases, with 4 bases left in between. This CDR3 is 10 amino acids long. This entry comes from a study of blood T cell repertoires in COVID-19. Generated by immunoSEQ multiplex PCR, the TCRdb table keeps only in-frame clones and is missing some. The sample contains hundreds of thousands of clones, around 83% of which appear only once. The chain joins TRBV6-5 to TRBJ2-5; no definite D call. The TCR was taken from a woman between 50 and 59 years old with acute or convalescent COVID-19. The source material was peripheral blood. The CDR3 coding sequence is TGTGCCAGCAGAGAGGAGACCCAGTACTTC. It specifies CASREETQYF.